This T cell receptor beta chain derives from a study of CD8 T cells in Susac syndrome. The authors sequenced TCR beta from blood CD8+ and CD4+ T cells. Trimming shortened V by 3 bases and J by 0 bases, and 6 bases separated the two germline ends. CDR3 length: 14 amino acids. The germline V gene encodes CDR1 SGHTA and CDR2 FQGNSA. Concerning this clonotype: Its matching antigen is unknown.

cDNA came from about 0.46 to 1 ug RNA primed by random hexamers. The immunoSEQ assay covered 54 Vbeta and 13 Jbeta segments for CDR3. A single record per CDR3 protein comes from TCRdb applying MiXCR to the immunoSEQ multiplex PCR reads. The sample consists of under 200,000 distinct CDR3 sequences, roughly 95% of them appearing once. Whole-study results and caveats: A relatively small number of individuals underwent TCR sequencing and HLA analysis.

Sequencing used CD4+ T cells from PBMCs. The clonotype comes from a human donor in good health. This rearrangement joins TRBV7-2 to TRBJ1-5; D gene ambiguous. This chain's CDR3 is CASSFGPSNQPQHF. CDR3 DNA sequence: TGTGCCAGCAGCTTCGGGCCTAGCAATCAGCCCCAGCATTTT.